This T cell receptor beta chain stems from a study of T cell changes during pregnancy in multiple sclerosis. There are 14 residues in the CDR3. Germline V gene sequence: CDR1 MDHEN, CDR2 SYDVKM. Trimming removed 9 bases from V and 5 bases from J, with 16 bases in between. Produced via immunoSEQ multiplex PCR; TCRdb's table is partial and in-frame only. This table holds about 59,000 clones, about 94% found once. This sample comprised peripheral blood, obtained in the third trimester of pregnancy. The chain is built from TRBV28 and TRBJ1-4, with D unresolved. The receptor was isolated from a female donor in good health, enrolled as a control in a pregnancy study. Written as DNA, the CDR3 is TGTGCCAGTCGGGAATGGGTTGGGAATGAAAAACTGTTTTTT. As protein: CASREWVGNEKLFF.